Listed below are T cell receptor beta chains from one sample, sequenced in a study of CD8 T cells in Susac syndrome. MiXCR was run by TCRdb on the immunoSEQ multiplex PCR reads, yielding one entry per CDR3 protein. The sample shows about 150,000 distinct CDR3 sequences, 95% of them seen only once. Sequencing was done on a sample of CD4+ T cells from PBMCs. These receptors originate from a human donor with Susac syndrome. CDR3s leave out the opening cysteine and the closing phenylalanine or tryptophan. Each record gives: V gene, J gene, D gene, clone size, CDR3 protein. D genes are given only for firm matches. The listing skips clone size in some rows; elsewhere it reads once, few, many or a size class.

>TRBV2|TRBJ2-7|NA|NA
ASSGQGDGEQY
>TRBV9|TRBJ1-2|NA|once
ASSVDHQGTYGYT
>TRBV20-1|TRBJ2-3|NA|NA
SAREMTSTDTQY
>TRBV20-1|TRBJ1-6|NA|NA
SARDRSSPLH
>TRBV5-4|TRBJ2-3|NA|NA
ASSSPLFPRAQY
>TRBV7-2|TRBJ2-2|TRBD2|NA
ASSSQTLAGGVTGELF
>TRBV4-2|TRBJ1-1|NA|NA
ASTQERVDTEAF
>TRBV4-2|TRBJ2-4|NA|NA
ASSQGAQLAKNIQY
>TRBV20-1|TRBJ2-5|TRBD1|NA
SAPRGTVETQY
>TRBV7-2|TRBJ2-2|NA|few
ASSLDGTGELF
>TRBV7-9|TRBJ2-5|TRBD2|NA
ASRTGLAGNQETQY
>TRBV29-1|TRBJ1-1|NA|NA
SVGTAAEAF
>TRBV9|TRBJ2-3|NA|NA
ASSVGAHRNPDTQY
>TRBV14|TRBJ2-1|NA|NA
ASSTTREQF
>TRBV18|TRBJ2-5|NA|NA
ASSPAEQETQY
>TRBV25-1|TRBJ2-5|NA|few
ASRQETQY
>TRBV5-1|TRBJ1-5|NA|NA
ASSLGQFGQPQH
>TRBV2|TRBJ2-5|TRBD2|NA
ASLNGGGGETQY
>TRBV9|TRBJ2-3|NA|NA
ASSVAPSQITDTQY
>TRBV18|TRBJ2-7|NA|NA
ASSPPQTGSYEQY
>TRBV3-1|TRBJ2-7|NA|NA
ASSQTGARVYEQY
>TRBV18|TRBJ1-5|NA|NA
ASSAIDSNQPQH
>TRBV20-1|TRBJ2-5|NA|NA
SASPSRTWGIEY
>TRBV15|TRBJ2-5|NA|NA
ATSRGGIQETQY
>TRBV2|TRBJ2-1|NA|NA
ASNTKRAGHNEQF
>TRBV25-1|TRBJ2-7|NA|NA
ASGRLGEQY
>TRBV4-2|TRBJ2-1|NA|NA
ASTPGRGYNEQF
>TRBV29-1|TRBJ2-7|NA|NA
SISQGVSYEQY
>TRBV20-1|TRBJ2-3|TRBD1|NA
SASPGQQHHSTDTQY
>TRBV4-2|TRBJ2-4|TRBD1|NA
ASSSGQTKNIQY
>TRBV15|TRBJ1-5|NA|NA
ATSRVRVGGIQPQH
>TRBV20-1|TRBJ2-7|NA|NA
SVQGVYEQY
>TRBV27|TRBJ2-5|NA|NA
ASSRPPLETQY
>TRBV3-1|TRBJ2-1|TRBD2|NA
ASSLLAGDVF
>TRBV20-1|TRBJ1-5|NA|NA
SARGQWDQPQH
>TRBV20-1|TRBJ2-2|TRBD1|NA
SAIRDRATGELF
>TRBV29-1|TRBJ2-5|NA|NA
SVEPGTEETQY
>TRBV25-1|TRBJ1-5|NA|NA
ASSESQGIDQPQH
>TRBV29-1|TRBJ1-2|NA|NA
SVAGRGNYGYT
>TRBV7-9|TRBJ2-2|NA|NA
ASSLDGAGELF
>TRBV12-3/TRBV12-4|TRBJ2-1|NA|NA
ASSEGNEQF
>TRBV9|TRBJ1-6|TRBD1|NA
ASSARDSHNSPLH
>TRBV3-1|TRBJ2-2|NA|NA
ASSQDPSPGELF
>TRBV27|TRBJ1-1|TRBD1|NA
ASSLSLRGPTEAF
>TRBV4-3|TRBJ1-5|NA|NA
ASSQELGAYQPQH
>TRBV4-1|TRBJ2-7|NA|NA
ASSQDPLTYEQY
>TRBV20-1|TRBJ1-1|TRBD1|NA
SAPGQADTEAF
>TRBV10-3|TRBJ2-1|TRBD2|NA
AISESTGGGEQF
>TRBV18|TRBJ1-1|NA|NA
ASSPSRTEAF